Sequencing of this T cell receptor beta chain was carried out in a study of siplizumab effects on memory and regulatory T cells. Regarding the study as a whole: Many proliferating CD4+ or CD8+ clones remained unclassified. Roughly 75-97% of them could not be assigned either a naive or a memory phenotype. The diversity of naive T cells seemed greater than that of memory cells, and their alloresponse contribution seemed major.

Looked up from germline, CDR1 is WNHNN and CDR2 is SYGVQD (reference sequence). The CDR3 is 14 amino acids. The V and J ends lost 0 bases and 5 bases respectively, with 10 bases between them. As to this clone: No antigen is known for it.

TCRdb's copy holds only in-frame clones and misses some; the assay was immunoSEQ multiplex PCR. The data show some 97,000 clones, with about nine tenths seen just once and roughly 2.5% held by the top ten. This TCR was sampled from a human donor in good health. Some clones in this sample may be carry-over from other donors' samples. Sequences were obtained from CD4+ T cells sorted from blood. The chain carries TRBV10-1 and TRBJ1-1; D possibly corresponds to TRBD1 (5 bases). This CDR3 reads CASSESWRGTEAFF. The CDR3 bases are TGCGCCAGCAGTGAGTCGTGGAGGGGAACTGAAGCTTTCTTT.